Sequencing of this T cell receptor beta chain was carried out in a study of T cell repertoires in cytomegalovirus infection (dated by TCRdb to between 2017 and 2020). About the investigation overall: Donor HLA type was relevant to the analysis, because carriage of CMV infection together with the matching HLA type was indicated by public TCR beta signatures.

Overall results and qualifications from the work: Cumulative frequency of public TCR beta family members discriminated carriers of CMV infection plus the relevant HLA type in this cohort and an independent approximately 350-donor cohort. The ex vivo response was dominated by HLA-C-restricted CMV-specific TCR beta clonotypes, which also provided the single most frequent clonotype in two of eight donors.

Its CDR3 holds 14 amino acids, cysteine through phenylalanine. Here the CDR3 DNA is all that survives: 42 bases in frame from base 1. V and J lose 8 bases and 0 bases, and a span of 13 bases separates them. CDR1 and CDR2 are read off the germline V gene as MNHEY and SVGAGI. The listed sequencing device is Illumina HiSeq 1500. The raw public data were reprocessed by TCRdb itself: fastp quality trimming at Q25, MiXCR clonotype calling, in-frame beta chains only. All rows with the same CDR3 protein become a single entry with the most common DNA and genes. Within this sample are about 310,000 distinct CDR3 sequences, with about 17% of them counted one time only. In total, the top ten clones hold approximately 12% of the sample. To note about this clonotype: Its antigen target is currently unknown. No quality values exist for individual bases; no much larger clone is one base distant.

The sequence is built from TRBV6-5 and TRBJ1-1, with no confident D gene call. The sample comprised PBMCs. The clonotype was recovered from a human donor in good health (CMV status not recorded). Some clones in this sample may be carry-over from other donors' samples. The CDR3 protein: CASGEPTMNTEAFF. The sequenced DNA is TGTGCCAGCGGCGAGCCGACCATGAACACTGAAGCTTTCTTT.